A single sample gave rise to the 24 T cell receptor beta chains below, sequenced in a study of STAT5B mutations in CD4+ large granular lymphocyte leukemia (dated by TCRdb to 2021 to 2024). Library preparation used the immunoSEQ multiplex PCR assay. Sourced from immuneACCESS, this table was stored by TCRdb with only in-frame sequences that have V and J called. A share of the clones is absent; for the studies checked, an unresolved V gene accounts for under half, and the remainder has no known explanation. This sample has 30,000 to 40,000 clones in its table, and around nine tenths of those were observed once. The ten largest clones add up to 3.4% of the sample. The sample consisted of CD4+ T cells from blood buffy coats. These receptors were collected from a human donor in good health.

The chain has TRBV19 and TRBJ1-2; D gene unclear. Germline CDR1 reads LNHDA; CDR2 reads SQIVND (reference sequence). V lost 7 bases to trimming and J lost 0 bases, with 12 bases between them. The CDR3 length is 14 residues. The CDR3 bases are TGTGCCAGTACCACGGCGGGGTCTAACTATGGCTACACCTTC. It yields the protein CASTTAGSNYGYTF.

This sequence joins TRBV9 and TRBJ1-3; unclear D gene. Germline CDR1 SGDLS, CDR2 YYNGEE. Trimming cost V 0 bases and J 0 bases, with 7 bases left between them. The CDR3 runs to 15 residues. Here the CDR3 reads CASSVDGNSGNTIYF. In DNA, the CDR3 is TGTGCCAGCAGCGTAGACGGTAACTCTGGAAACACCATATATTTT. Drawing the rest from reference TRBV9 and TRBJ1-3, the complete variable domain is DSGVTQTPKHLITATGQRVTLRCSPRSGDLSVYWYQQSLDQGLQFLIQYYNGEERAKGNILERFSAQQFPDLHSELNLSSLELGDSALYFCASSVDGNSGNTIYFGEGSWLTVV.

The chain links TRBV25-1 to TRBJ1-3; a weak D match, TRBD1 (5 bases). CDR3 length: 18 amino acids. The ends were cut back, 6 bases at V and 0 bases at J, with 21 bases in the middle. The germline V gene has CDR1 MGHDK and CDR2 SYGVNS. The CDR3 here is CASRQSGASSNSGNTIYF. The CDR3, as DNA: TGTGCCAGCAGGCAATCCGGGGCCAGTTCCAACTCTGGAAACACCATATATTTT.

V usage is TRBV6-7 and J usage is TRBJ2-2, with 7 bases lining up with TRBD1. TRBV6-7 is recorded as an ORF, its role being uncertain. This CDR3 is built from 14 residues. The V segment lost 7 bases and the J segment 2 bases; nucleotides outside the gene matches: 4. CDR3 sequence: CASKDRANTGELFF. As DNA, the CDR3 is TGTGCCAGCAAAGACAGGGCTAACACCGGGGAGCTGTTTTTT.

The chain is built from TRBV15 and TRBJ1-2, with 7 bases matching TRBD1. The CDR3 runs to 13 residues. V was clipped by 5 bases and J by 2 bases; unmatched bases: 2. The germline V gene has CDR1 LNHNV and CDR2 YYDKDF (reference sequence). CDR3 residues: CATSPGQNYGYTF. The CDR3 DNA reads TGTGCCACCAGCCCGGGACAGAACTATGGCTACACCTTC. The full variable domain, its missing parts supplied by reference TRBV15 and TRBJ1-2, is DAMVIQNPRYQVTQFGKPVTLSCSQTLNHNVMYWYQQKSSQAPKLLFHYYDKDFNNEADTPDNFQSRRPNTSFCFLDIRSPGLGDTAMYLCATSPGQNYGYTFGSGTRLTVV.

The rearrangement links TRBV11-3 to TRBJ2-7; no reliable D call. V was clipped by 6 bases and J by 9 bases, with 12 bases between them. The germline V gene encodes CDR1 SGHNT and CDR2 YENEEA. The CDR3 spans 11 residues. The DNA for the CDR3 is TGTGCCAGCAGTGACGGATTTGTGCAGTACTTC. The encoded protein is CASSDGFVQYF.

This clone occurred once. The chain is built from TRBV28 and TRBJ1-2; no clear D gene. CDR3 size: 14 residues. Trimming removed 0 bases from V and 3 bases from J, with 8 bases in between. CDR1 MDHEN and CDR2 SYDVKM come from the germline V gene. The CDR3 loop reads CASSLWGKDYGYTF. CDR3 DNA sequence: TGTGCCAGCAGTTTATGGGGGAAGGACTATGGCTACACCTTC.

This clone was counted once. The CDR3 DNA is TGTGCCAGCAGCCCCTCCGGGACAGAGCAGTTCTTC. Translating gives CASSPSGTEQFF. The gene calls are TRBV4-2 and TRBJ2-1; TRBD1 is a possible D gene (6 bases). Germline V gene data show CDR1 as LGHNA and CDR2 as YNFKEQ. The CDR3 is made up of 12 amino acids. The V and J ends lost 4 bases and 10 bases respectively, with 11 bases between them.

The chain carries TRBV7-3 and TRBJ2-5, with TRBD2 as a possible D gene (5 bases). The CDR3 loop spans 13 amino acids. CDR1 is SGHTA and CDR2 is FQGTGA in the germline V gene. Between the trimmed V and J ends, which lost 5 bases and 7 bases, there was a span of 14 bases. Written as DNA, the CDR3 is TGTGCCAGCAGCCCAACCCCCGAGGGGACCCAGTACTTC. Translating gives CASSPTPEGTQYF.

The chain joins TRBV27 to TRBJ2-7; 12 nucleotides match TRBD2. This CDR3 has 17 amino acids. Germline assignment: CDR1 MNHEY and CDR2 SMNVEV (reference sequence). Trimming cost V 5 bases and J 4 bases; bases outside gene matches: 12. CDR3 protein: CASSLSLLAGGGYEQYF. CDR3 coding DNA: TGTGCCAGCAGTCTCTCCCTCCTAGCGGGAGGGGGGTACGAGCAGTACTTC.

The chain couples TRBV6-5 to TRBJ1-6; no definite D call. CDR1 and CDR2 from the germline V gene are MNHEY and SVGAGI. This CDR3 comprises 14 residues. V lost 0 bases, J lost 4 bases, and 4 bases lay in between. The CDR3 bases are TGTGCCAGCAGTTACTCGGGGTATAATTCACCCCTCCACTTT. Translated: CASSYSGYNSPLHF.

The DNA of the CDR3 is TGCGCCAGCAGCTTGGGAGGTCTAGCAAGTTACGAGCAGTACTTC. Translated: CASSLGGLASYEQYF. The rearrangement links TRBV5-1 to TRBJ2-7; D possibly corresponds to TRBD2 (5 bases). The germline CDR1 and CDR2 sequences are SGHRS and YFSETQ. CDR3 length: 15 amino acids. V was pared by 0 bases and J by 4 bases, with 14 bases between.

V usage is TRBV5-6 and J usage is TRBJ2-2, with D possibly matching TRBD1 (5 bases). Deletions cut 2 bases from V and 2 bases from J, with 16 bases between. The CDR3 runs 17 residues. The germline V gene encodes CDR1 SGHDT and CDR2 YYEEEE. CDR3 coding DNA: TGTGCCAGCAGCTTTGGGATCCCAGGGCATAACACCGGGGAGCTGTTTTTT. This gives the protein CASSFGIPGHNTGELFF.

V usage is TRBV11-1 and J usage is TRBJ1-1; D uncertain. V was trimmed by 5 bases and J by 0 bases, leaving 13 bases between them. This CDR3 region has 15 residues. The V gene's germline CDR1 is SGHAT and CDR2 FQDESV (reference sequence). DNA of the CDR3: TGTGCCAGCAGCGAAGCGGTCAAAATGAACACTGAAGCTTTCTTT. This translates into CASSEAVKMNTEAFF.

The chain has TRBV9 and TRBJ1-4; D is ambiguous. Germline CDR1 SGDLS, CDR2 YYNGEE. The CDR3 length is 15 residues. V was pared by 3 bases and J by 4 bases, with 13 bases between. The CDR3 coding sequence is TGTGCCAGCAGCGCGGCCCAGAGTCTTAATGAAAAACTGTTTTTT. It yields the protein CASSAAQSLNEKLFF. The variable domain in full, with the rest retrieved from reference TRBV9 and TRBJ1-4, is DSGVTQTPKHLITATGQRVTLRCSPRSGDLSVYWYQQSLDQGLQFLIQYYNGEERAKGNILERFSAQQFPDLHSELNLSSLELGDSALYFCASSAAQSLNEKLFFGSGTQLSVL.

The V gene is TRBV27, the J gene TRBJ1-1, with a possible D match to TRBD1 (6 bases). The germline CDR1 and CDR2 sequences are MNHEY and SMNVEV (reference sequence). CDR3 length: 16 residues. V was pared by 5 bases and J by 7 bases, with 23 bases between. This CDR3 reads CASSPDALSTGREAFF. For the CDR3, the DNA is TGTGCCAGCAGTCCCGACGCTTTATCAACAGGGCGTGAAGCTTTCTTT.

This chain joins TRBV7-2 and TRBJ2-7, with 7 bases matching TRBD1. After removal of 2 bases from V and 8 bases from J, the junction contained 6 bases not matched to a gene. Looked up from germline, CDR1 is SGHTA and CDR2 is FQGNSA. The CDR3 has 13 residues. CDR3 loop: CASSLNTGDKQYF. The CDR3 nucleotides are TGTGCCAGCAGCTTAAATACAGGGGATAAGCAGTACTTC.

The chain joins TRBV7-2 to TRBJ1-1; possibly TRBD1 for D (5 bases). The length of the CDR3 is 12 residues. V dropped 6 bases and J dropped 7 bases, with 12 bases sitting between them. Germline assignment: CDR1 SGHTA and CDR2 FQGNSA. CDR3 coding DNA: TGTGCCAGCAGTCGGACAAAAGTTGAAGCTTTCTTT. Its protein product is CASSRTKVEAFF.

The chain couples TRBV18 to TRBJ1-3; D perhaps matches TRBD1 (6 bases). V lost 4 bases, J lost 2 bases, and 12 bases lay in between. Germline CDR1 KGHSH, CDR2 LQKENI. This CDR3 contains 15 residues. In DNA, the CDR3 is TGTGCCAGCTCACAATACGACAGGACTGGAAACACCATATATTTT. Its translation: CASSQYDRTGNTIYF.

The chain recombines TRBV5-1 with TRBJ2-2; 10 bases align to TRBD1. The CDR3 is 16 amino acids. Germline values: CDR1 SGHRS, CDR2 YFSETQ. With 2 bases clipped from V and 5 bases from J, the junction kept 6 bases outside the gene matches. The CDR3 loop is CASSFSTGGNTGELFF. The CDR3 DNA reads TGCGCCAGCAGCTTTTCGACAGGGGGCAATACCGGGGAGCTGTTTTTT.

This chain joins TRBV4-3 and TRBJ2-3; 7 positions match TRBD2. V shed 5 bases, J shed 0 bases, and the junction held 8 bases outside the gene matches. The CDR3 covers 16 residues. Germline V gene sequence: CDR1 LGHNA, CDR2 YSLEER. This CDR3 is CASSYNAGVSTDTQYF. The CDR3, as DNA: TGCGCCAGCAGCTATAACGCGGGAGTTAGCACAGATACGCAGTATTTT.

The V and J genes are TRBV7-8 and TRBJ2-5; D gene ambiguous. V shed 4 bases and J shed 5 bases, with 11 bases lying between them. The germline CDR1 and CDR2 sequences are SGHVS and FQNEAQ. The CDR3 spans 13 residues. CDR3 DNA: TGTGCCAGCAGCTCGGGCCTCAGGGAGACCCAGTACTTC. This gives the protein CASSSGLRETQYF.

This chain's CDR3 is CSVEDREAWGGYEQYF. The CDR3 nucleotides are TGCAGCGTTGAAGATCGGGAGGCCTGGGGCGGGTACGAGCAGTACTTC. The rearrangement uses TRBV29-1 and TRBJ2-7, with 7 bases that match TRBD2. This CDR3 comprises 16 residues. CDR1 is SQVTM, CDR2 ANQGSEA, per germline. J lost 4 bases, V lost 0 bases, and 12 bases had no gene match.

This chain's CDR3 is CASSLGGTYGYTF. The CDR3 DNA is TGTGCCAGCAGTTTAGGGGGAACTTATGGCTACACCTTC. The rearrangement joins TRBV28 to TRBJ1-2; D perhaps matches TRBD1 (5 bases). The germline V gene has CDR1 MDHEN and CDR2 SYDVKM. The CDR3 is 13 residues long. Trimming left V 2 bases short and J 5 bases short, with 9 bases between.